The next 19 T cell receptor beta chains were all read from a single sample in a study of long-term antiretroviral therapy in people with HIV. Survey-level resolution applied to immunoSEQ assay v3.0. Some clones are missing from TCRdb's copy, which holds only in-frame ones; the method was immunoSEQ multiplex PCR. This sample has 10,000 to 12,000 clones; approximately 78% occur once, and the top ten carry around 15%. This material consisted of unsorted PBMCs, taken 1.2 years after starting antiretroviral therapy. These receptors came from a man aged 35-49 years with HIV.

The genes are TRBV4-3 and TRBJ1-6; D remains ambiguous. Trimming removed 0 bases at V and 7 bases at J, with 13 bases between. CDR3 size: 16 residues. The germline CDR1 and CDR2 sequences are LGHNA and YSLEER. The CDR3 here is CASSQDRRARNSPLHF. As DNA, the CDR3 is TGCGCCAGCAGCCAAGATCGAAGGGCCCGAAATTCACCCCTCCACTTT.

J is TRBJ1-6 and V is TRBV30; D possibly corresponds to TRBD1 (5 bases). Between the trimmed V and J ends, which lost 0 bases and 9 bases, there was a span of 12 bases. Germline V CDR1 and CDR2: GTSNPN, SVGIG (reference sequence). This CDR3 is 14 amino acids long. CDR3 residues: CAWSVHRSGSPLHF. Written as DNA, the CDR3 is TGTGCCTGGAGTGTACACAGGTCGGGTTCACCCCTCCACTTT.

The rearrangement joins TRBV7-9 to TRBJ2-4; 11 nucleotides line up with TRBD1. The V gene end was trimmed by 1 base and the J gene end by 5 bases; junction bases not matched to a gene: 1. CDR3 length: 15 amino acids. The germline gives CDR1 SEHNR, CDR2 FQNEAQ (reference sequence). The CDR3 DNA reads TGTGCCAGCAGCTTAGGGGACAGGGGGGAAAACATTCAGTACTTC. It codes for CASSLGDRGENIQYF.

The genes are TRBV4-2 and TRBJ2-1, with TRBD2 matching 16 bases. The CDR3 is 20 amino acids. V shed 4 bases and J 0 bases; nucleotides not matched to a gene: 9. The V gene's germline CDR1 is LGHNA and CDR2 YNFKEQ. This CDR3 reads CASSPKPGTSGGASYNEQFF. The CDR3 nucleotides are TGTGCCAGCAGCCCCAAGCCCGGGACTAGCGGGGGGGCCTCCTACAATGAGCAGTTCTTC.

This clone appeared once. The chain carries TRBV19 and TRBJ2-6; D may correspond to TRBD1 or TRBD2 (5 bases each). V lost 7 bases and J lost 4, with 14 bases in between. Germline V gene sequence: CDR1 LNHDA, CDR2 SQIVND (reference sequence). The CDR3 has 15 residues. In nucleotides, the CDR3 is TGTGCCAGTACCGCCCAGGGAGCCGGGGCCAACGTCCTGACTTTC. It specifies CASTAQGAGANVLTF.

The chain couples TRBV5-1 to TRBJ1-4; TRBD1 is a possible D gene (6 bases). The length of the CDR3 is 14 residues. Germline CDR1 reads SGHRS; CDR2 reads YFSETQ. Trimming left V 1 base short and J 2 bases short, with 6 bases between. The CDR3 here is CASSLTGTNEKLFF. The CDR3 bases are TGCGCCAGCAGCTTGACAGGGACTAATGAAAAACTGTTTTTT.

The rearrangement links TRBV5-4 to TRBJ2-3, with D possibly being TRBD1 (6 bases). Germline-derived CDR1 and CDR2 are SGHNT and YYREEE (reference sequence). CDR3 length: 16 amino acids. The V end lost 4 bases, the J end lost 1 base, and 16 bases lay between the germline ends. The CDR3, as DNA: TGTGCCAGCAGCGGCCCCCCGGGACAAGGCACAGATACGCAGTATTTT. This translates into CASSGPPGQGTDTQYF.

This sequence joins TRBV15 and TRBJ2-1, with 8 bases that match TRBD1. V was pared by 4 bases and J by 4 bases, with 6 bases of the junction left unmatched. This CDR3 contains 15 residues. CDR1 is LNHNV, CDR2 YYDKDF, per germline (reference sequence). The CDR3 bases are TGTGCCACCAGCACAAGACAGGGGATTTACAATGAGCAGTTCTTC. It is translated as CATSTRQGIYNEQFF.

The chain carries TRBV5-6 and TRBJ2-6; D is uncertain. The germline CDR1 and CDR2 sequences are SGHDT and YYEEEE. Trimming removed 2 bases at V and 0 bases at J, with 3 bases between. This CDR3 has 14 residues. The CDR3 spells CASSFGSGANVLTF. CDR3 nucleotide sequence: TGTGCCAGCAGCTTCGGCTCTGGGGCCAACGTCCTGACTTTC.

The chain couples TRBV7-9 to TRBJ2-3; TRBD1 matches 7 bases. Per germline, CDR1 SEHNR and CDR2 FQNEAQ (reference sequence). The CDR3 totals 14 residues. Trimming removed 3 bases from V and 1 base from J; junction bases left unmatched: 1. The CDR3 sequence: CASSLRGRTDTQYF. The CDR3 coding sequence is TGTGCCAGCAGCTTGAGGGGGCGCACAGATACGCAGTATTTT.

The genes are TRBV2 and TRBJ2-2; no firm D call. The CDR3 runs 12 residues. Germline CDR1 SNHLY, CDR2 FYNNEI. V lost 5 bases, J lost 3 bases, and 4 bases lay in between. This chain's CDR3 is CASSIDTGELFF. CDR3 sequence (DNA): TGTGCCAGCAGTATTGACACCGGGGAGCTGTTTTTT.

The V and J genes are TRBV4-1 and TRBJ2-2, with 9 bases lining up with TRBD2. The CDR3 is 22 residues long. J lost 4 bases, V lost 0 bases, and 21 bases had no gene match. Germline V gene lookup returns CDR1 MGHRA and CDR2 YSYEKL. CDR3 bases: TGCGCCAGCAGCCAAGATATTGGCGGCTCGGGACTAGCCGTTTTGTTCACCGGGGAGCTGTTTTTT. Amino acid sequence: CASSQDIGGSGLAVLFTGELFF.

This clone occurred a few times. Written as DNA, the CDR3 is TGTGCCAGCAGCCTGGACAGGCTCTCCTACGAGCAGTACTTC. Translation gives CASSLDRLSYEQYF. V gene TRBV5-8 combines with J gene TRBJ2-7; 7 nucleotides line up with TRBD1. In germline, CDR1 is SGHTS, CDR2 YDEGEE. This CDR3 region has 14 residues. V lost 4 bases, J lost 0 bases, and 4 bases stayed unmatched.

V is TRBV25-1 and J is TRBJ2-7, with D hard to call. CDR1 MGHDK and CDR2 SYGVNS come from the germline V gene. The CDR3 loop spans 14 amino acids. Trimming removed 5 bases at V and 1 base at J, with 12 bases between. This CDR3 is CASSHPPLSYEQYF. For the CDR3, the DNA is TGTGCCAGCAGTCACCCACCACTATCCTACGAGCAGTACTTC.

The chain couples TRBV29-1 to TRBJ1-2, with 8 bases matching TRBD1. CDR1 and CDR2 (germline): SQVTM, ANQGSEA. The CDR3 runs to 13 residues. J lost 3 bases, V lost 5 bases, and 5 bases had no gene match. Here the CDR3 reads CSVLGGQDYGYTF. The DNA for the CDR3 is TGCAGCGTTTTGGGGGGACAGGACTATGGCTACACCTTC.

V usage is TRBV9 and J usage is TRBJ1-4, with D perhaps TRBD1 (5 bases). Trimming pared 4 bases from V and 7 bases from J, leaving 17 bases between. This CDR3 region has 15 residues. CDR1 is SGDLS, CDR2 YYNGEE, per germline. The CDR3 region is CASSSSPGGLEKLFF. The CDR3 DNA follows: TGTGCCAGCAGCTCCAGTCCTGGGGGACTTGAAAAACTGTTTTTT.

In its sample, this clone was seen once. The chain joins TRBV10-3 to TRBJ1-1; D perhaps matches TRBD1 (5 bases). Germline V gene data show CDR1 as ENHRY and CDR2 as SYGVKD. V dropped 8 bases and J dropped 8 bases, with 12 bases sitting between them. The CDR3 extends over 11 amino acids. The CDR3 coding sequence is TGTGCCATCCAAAGGGAGGGGGAAGCTTTCTTT. Translated: CAIQREGEAFF.

The chain links TRBV29-1 to TRBJ1-1, with D perhaps TRBD1 (5 bases). Trimming shortened V by 8 bases and J by 2 bases, and 15 bases separated the two germline ends. CDR1 is SQVTM, CDR2 ANQGSEA, per germline. The CDR3 contains 13 residues. Here the CDR3 DNA reads TGCAGCTCAACCAGCGGGGGAAACACTGAAGCTTTCTTT. Amino acid sequence: CSSTSGGNTEAFF.

This clone was counted only a few times. The CDR3 reads CASSSNLDGYTF. In nucleotides, the CDR3 is TGCGCCAGCAGCTCAAACCTGGATGGCTACACCTTC. This chain joins TRBV5-1 and TRBJ1-2, with D unresolved. The CDR3 is 12 amino acids. V gave up 3 bases and J gave up 6 bases, with 9 bases separating them. Germline-derived CDR1 and CDR2 are SGHRS and YFSETQ.